These 19 T cell receptor beta chains were sequenced from one sample in a study of blood T cells in healthy people across ages. Sample-barcoded 5' priming and a J-beta primer mix drove a second PCR of roughly 6 to 12 cycles. MiXCR was run by TCRdb on the 5' RACE reads, yielding one entry per CDR3 protein. The sample holds about 620,000 distinct CDR3 sequences, more than 45% seen once. Input material: blood. Receptors were obtained from an elderly woman in good health.

This clonotype was picked up a small number of times. The V call is TRBV19, the J call TRBJ1-2, with a weak D call TRBD1 (5 bases). The germline V gene encodes CDR1 LNHDA and CDR2 SQIVND (reference sequence). Trimming removed 5 bases from V and 7 bases from J, with 17 bases in between. The CDR3 contains 14 residues. The CDR3 nucleotides are TGTGCCAGTAGTCTATATTCAGGGAGCGTTGGCTACACCTTC. Amino acid sequence: CASSLYSGSVGYTF.

This clonotype was recorded a few times. A much larger clone lies one base from this, so it may be a read error. The chain recombines TRBV6-4 with TRBJ2-1, with 8 positions matching TRBD2. With V trimmed by 3 bases and J by 0 bases, 1 base remained unmatched. CDR1 and CDR2 from the germline V gene are MRHNA and SNTAGT. This CDR3 spans 15 amino acids. In DNA form, the CDR3 reads TGTGCCAGCAGTGAAAGCGGGGGCTCCTACAATGAGCAGTTCTTC. Residues: CASSESGGSYNEQFF.

DNA of the CDR3: TGCAGTGCCGGACCCGGGACTAGGAGCTCCTACGAGCAGTACTTC. As protein: CSAGPGTRSSYEQYF. The genes are TRBV20-1 and TRBJ2-7; the match to TRBD2 covers 8 bases. The CDR3 runs 15 residues. Germline V lookup: CDR1 DFQATT, CDR2 SNEGSKA (reference sequence). V gave up 6 bases and J gave up 0 bases; unmatched junction bases: 10.

The rearrangement links TRBV2 to TRBJ2-5; D remains unclear. V was trimmed by 2 bases and J by 1 base, leaving 8 bases between them. Germline CDR1 SNHLY, CDR2 FYNNEI. The CDR3 is 14 amino acids. CDR3 region: CASSEFVIQETQYF. The CDR3 coding sequence is TGTGCCAGCAGTGAATTCGTGATCCAAGAGACCCAGTACTTC.

Only a few counts were recorded for this clonotype. The chain links TRBV5-1 to TRBJ1-1, with a weak D call TRBD1 (5 bases). V gave up 4 bases and J gave up 4 bases, with 14 bases separating them. The CDR3 is made up of 14 amino acids. Germline values: CDR1 SGHRS, CDR2 YFSETQ. The CDR3 sequence is CASSRGGEGTEAFF. CDR3 in DNA: TGCGCCAGCAGCCGGGGGGGGGAGGGCACTGAAGCTTTCTTT.

With regard to this clonotype: A junction end diverges from the germline sequence, so it may reflect a read error. The rearrangement uses TRBV14 and TRBJ1-1; D gene unclear. This CDR3 region has 14 residues. In germline, CDR1 is SGHDN, CDR2 FVKESK. The CDR3 DNA sequence: TGTGCCAGCAGCCAAGTGCGAGAGAACACTGGAGCTTTCTTT. It yields the protein CASSQVRENTGAFF. The full variable domain, rest sourced from reference TRBV14 and TRBJ1-1, is EAGVTQFPSHSVIEKGQTVTLRCDPISGHDNLYWYRRVMGKEIKFLLHFVKESKQDESGMPNNRFLAERTGGTYSTLKVQPAELEDSGVYFCASSQVRENTGAFFGQGTRLTVV.

Many counts were recorded for this clonotype. The chain employs TRBV5-1 and TRBJ2-1; TRBD2 agrees at 8 bases. This CDR3 contains 15 residues. J gave up 3 bases and V 5 bases, and 7 bases lay outside the gene matches. Germline CDR1 and CDR2: SGHRS and YFSETQ. CDR3 loop: CASSLAGRSYNEQFF. CDR3 nucleotide sequence: TGCGCCAGCAGTTTAGCGGGGCGAAGCTACAATGAGCAGTTCTTC.

The chain employs TRBV30 and TRBJ1-2; D possibly corresponds to TRBD1 (5 bases). V lost 2 bases to trimming and J lost 11 bases, with 12 bases between them. CDR3 length: 11 amino acids. Germline CDR1 and CDR2: GTSNPN and SVGIG (reference sequence). CDR3 coding DNA: TGTGCCTGGAGTAAGGGGTTTGGTTACACCTTC. Amino acid sequence: CAWSKGFGYTF.

Remarks on this clonotype: A much larger clone sits a single nucleotide away, making a read error possible. The V gene is TRBV28, the J gene TRBJ2-4; tentatively, D is TRBD1 (5 bases). V gave up 4 bases and J gave up 6 bases, with 16 bases separating them. From germline, CDR1 is MDHEN and CDR2 SYDVKM. The CDR3 loop spans 15 amino acids. The CDR3 loop reads CASSSRQRLGNIQYF. The CDR3 DNA sequence: TGTGCCAGCAGTTCGAGACAGCGCTTGGGAAACATTCAGTACTTC.

The chain couples TRBV20-1 to TRBJ2-7; D possibly corresponds to TRBD1 (6 bases). Germline lookup yields CDR1 DFQATT and CDR2 SNEGSKA (reference sequence). The V end was cut by 3 bases, the J end by 7 bases, with 22 bases between. The CDR3 sequence is 15 residues long. CDR3 sequence (DNA): TGCAGTGCTAGTAACATGGACAGCTCCTACAATGAGCAGTACTTC. Amino acids: CSASNMDSSYNEQYF.

This clonotype was observed a few times. The chain employs TRBV3-1 and TRBJ2-2; D tentatively fits TRBD1 or TRBD2 (5 bases each). Germline-derived CDR1 and CDR2 are LGHDT and YNNKEL (reference sequence). The CDR3 sequence is 16 residues long. V lost 4 bases and J 5 bases, leaving 17 bases between the germline ends. The CDR3 sequence: CASSPSRQGGTGELFF. The CDR3 DNA is TGTGCCAGCAGCCCCTCCCGGCAGGGCGGGACCGGGGAGCTGTTTTTT.

This clonotype came up many times. J is TRBJ2-3 and V is TRBV24-1; the match to TRBD2 covers 7 bases. The CDR3 loop spans 16 amino acids. The germline V gene encodes CDR1 KGHDR and CDR2 SFDVKD. Trimming cost V 4 bases and J 1 base; bases outside gene matches: 7. The CDR3 DNA sequence: TGTGCCACCAGTGACATTGGAGCGGGACGCACAGATACGCAGTATTTT. Translated: CATSDIGAGRTDTQYF.

Comment on this clonotype: A clone one base away is much larger, so this may be a read error. The chain employs TRBV7-2 and TRBJ2-1; D call uncertain. The CDR3 sequence is 16 residues long. Germline V gene data show CDR1 as SGHTA and CDR2 as FQGNSA. V lost 2 bases and J lost 3, with 14 bases in between. The CDR3 reads CASSLQRLSLYNEQFF. DNA for the CDR3: TGTGCCAGCAGCTTACAGAGGCTCTCCCTCTACAATGAGCAGTTCTTC.

The CDR3 here is CASGWDRAYNEQFF. In nucleotides, the CDR3 is TGTGCCAGCGGGTGGGACAGGGCCTACAATGAGCAGTTCTTC. The chain has TRBV12-3 or TRBV12-4 and TRBJ2-1, with 9 bases aligning to TRBD1. The CDR3 is 14 amino acids. The junction had 4 bases not matched to a gene; V was cut back by 8 bases and J by 2 bases.

For this clonotype: A much larger clone is a single base away; this may be a read error. The chain couples TRBV5-1 to TRBJ2-3; TRBD1 matches 10 bases. This CDR3 spans 18 amino acids. CDR1 and CDR2 (germline): SGHRS, YFSETQ. CDR3 in DNA: TGCGCCGGCAGCTTTGGACAGGGGGGAACAGCTAGCACAGATACGCAGTATTTT. Its protein product is CAGSFGQGGTASTDTQYF.

V and J are TRBV4-2 and TRBJ2-1, with 9 bases identical to TRBD2. CDR1 and CDR2 (germline): LGHNA, YNFKEQ. After removal of 0 bases from V and 4 bases from J, the junction contained 4 bases not matched to a gene. CDR3 length equals 16 residues. The CDR3, as DNA: TGTGCCAGCAGCCAAGAGGTGGCGGGGGGGTACAATGAGCAGTTCTTC. Translated, it gives CASSQEVAGGYNEQFF.

The J gene is TRBJ1-4, the V gene TRBV20-1, with a possible D match to TRBD1 (6 bases). Per germline, CDR1 DFQATT and CDR2 SNEGSKA (reference sequence). The CDR3 extends over 14 amino acids. The V end lost 3 bases, the J end lost 4 bases, and 12 bases lay between the germline ends. This CDR3 reads CSASRGGVNEKLFF. CDR3 nucleotide sequence: TGCAGTGCTAGCCGTGGGGGCGTTAATGAAAAACTGTTTTTT.

This clonotype occurred many times. The chain carries TRBV6-5 and TRBJ2-7; 8 bases align to TRBD2. The CDR3 extends over 15 amino acids. V dropped 1 base and J dropped 3; count of bases not matched to a gene: 5. Germline CDR1 is MNHEY and CDR2 is SVGAGI. Here the CDR3 reads CASSYWAGGFYEQYF. The CDR3 region has the DNA TGTGCCAGCAGTTACTGGGCGGGAGGTTTCTACGAGCAGTACTTC.

This clonotype has just a few counts. The V call is TRBV28, the J call TRBJ2-7; D is unresolved. This CDR3 is built from 14 residues. Trimming pared 3 bases from V and 1 base from J, leaving 10 bases between. Germline assignment: CDR1 MDHEN and CDR2 SYDVKM. The CDR3 reads CASSFGPGSYEQYF. CDR3 sequence (DNA): TGTGCCAGCAGTTTTGGTCCGGGTTCCTACGAGCAGTACTTC.